This T cell receptor beta chain was profiled in a study of shared clonotypes between healthy human individuals. About the research overall: Donors were a couple of women and a few men aged 18 to 49.

Assay used: immunoSEQ multiplex PCR; TCRdb lists only in-frame clones, some missing. In the table there are about 110,000 clones, around 66% of which are singletons. This clone was counted many times. This TCR was sampled from a woman aged 25-40 years in good health. Sample: memory CD8+ T cells sorted from blood. Subset meaning: CD45RO+ cells pooled with CCR7-negative TemRA cells.

The CDR3 region is CASSPASGRFHEQYF. As DNA, the CDR3 is TGTGCCAGCAGCCCGGCTAGCGGGAGGTTCCACGAGCAGTACTTC. This chain joins TRBV7-8 and TRBJ2-7; 11 bases map to TRBD2. This CDR3 contains 15 residues. From germline, CDR1 is SGHVS and CDR2 FQNEAQ. With V trimmed by 5 bases and J by 5 bases, 8 bases remained unmatched.